What follows is one TCR beta chain and its context. Its antigen remains unidentified. No clone much larger than this one lies a single base away; base qualities are absent. Including the terminal cysteine and phenylalanine, the CDR3 comprises 12 residues. The read is trimmed to its CDR3 DNA, 36 bases read in frame from base 1. The CDR1 and CDR2 encoded by the germline V gene are ENHRY and SYGVKD. V is reduced by 10 bases and J by 5 bases, leaving a spacing of 11 bases between them. This sample's time point label indicates: pre-sensitization, week 0. This specimen's treatment or condition label, per the study, means: therapeutic diphenylcyclopropenone sensitization with weekly scalp DPC. At each patch-test visit, blood was drawn before the patch test was applied. Patients were considered eligible if aged 18 to 70, diagnosed with alopecia and deemed suitable for DPC therapy, and patients were excluded if pregnant. Unfractionated whole blood was collected in Tempus Blood RNA tubes, and total RNA was extracted from that blood.

This entry is derived from a study of human T cells and chemical hapten exposure (dated by TCRdb to the early 2020s). Turning to the overall study: For sensitization, 2% DPC in acetone was applied to a 2 cm by 2 cm area of upper inner arm skin. Libraries were pooled for sequencing, and per-sample TCR yields varied mainly because of small differences in library volumes within the pool. In alopecia patients, the study followed how the peripheral blood TCR repertoire changed in vivo over primary and secondary sensitization to diphenylcyclopropenone (DPC), a hapten. Roughly 30 alopecia patients provided blood for TCR sequencing at one to four time points (pre-sensitization, 2, 6 and 24 weeks). The mostly female patient cohort included alopecia areata with under or over 50% scalp involvement, alopecia totalis and alopecia universalis. Blood was sampled from patients pre-sensitization (week 0) and at 2, 6 and about 24 weeks after DPC sensitization. Throughout the roughly 26-week study period, patients were also given weekly therapeutic DPC doses on the scalp. Patch testing on the upper back used Finn chambers containing 0.01% DPC, with scoring done after 6 days according to International Contact Dermatitis Research Group standards.

Results and caveats for the whole study, not just this receptor: Alopecia, a presumed autoimmune disease, was present in all patients, so the immune response of the patients might differ from that of healthy individuals. A positive correlation was found between the number of PT1 expanded TCRs and patch test score, with significance reached at thresholds 8, 16 and 32 but not 4. DPC sensitization did not change the number of TCRs with a frequency above 1 in 1000, and there was no evidence of changes in global repertoire structure. After repeated subsampling, changes were observed in the strength of the expansion versus patch-test correlation and in the threshold at which the correlation became significant. Compared with pre-sensitization or healthy control sets, expanded TCRs formed significantly more large CDR3 similarity clusters, which is consistent with antigen-driven responses.

The library was prepared using RACE. Sequencer: NextSeq 500. During library preparation, unique molecular identifiers were attached to individual cDNA molecules so that TCRs could be counted in a quantitative, reproducible way. Both TCR alpha and TCR beta chains were sequenced from each blood RNA sample. Per the authors' processing: A median of roughly 99,000 TCRs per sample was observed, with a range of roughly 23,224 to 750,000. V, J and CDR3 annotation of the TCR reads was performed with the Decombinator software suite. Every sample was subsampled to the same number of TCRs (28,000) for the PS versus PT1 abundance plots. Expanded TCRs were defined as absent before sensitization and observed at least eight times at the 2-week time point. TCRdb cleaned the public reads at Q25 with fastp, built clones with MiXCR and kept in-frame beta chains. Rows matching on CDR3 protein sequence are summarized as one entry with the most common DNA and genes. TCRdb, rather than the study authors, made the V and J calls. The sample table shows some 200,000 distinct CDR3 sequences, and just under 30% are seen once. Roughly 3% of the sample is taken by the ten largest.

The sample was whole blood, taken in connection with sensitization to the hapten diphenylcyclopropenone (DPC). This receptor was taken from a woman in her 30s with alopecia areata. Some clones in this sample may be carry-over from other donors' samples. The rearranged segments are TRBV10-3 and TRBJ1-4, with no reliable assignment of the D segment. The nucleotides read TGTGCCAGCGGACGGGGAAATGAAAAACTGTTTTTT. Its product reads: CASGRGNEKLFF.